A single TCR beta chain is shown here with its context. This sample is part of a study of CD8 T cells in Susac syndrome. The CDR3 extends over 11 amino acids. V lost 2 bases and J lost 9, with 6 bases in between. cDNA came from around 0.54 to 1 ug RNA primed by random hexamers. Amplification of TCR beta CDR3 spanned 54 Vbeta and 13 Jbeta via immunoSEQ multiplex PCR. TCRdb passed the immunoSEQ multiplex PCR reads through MiXCR, listing each CDR3 protein once. This sample yields about 170,000 distinct CDR3 sequences, of which about 93% are seen a single time; roughly 0.097% belongs to the top ten. The authors negatively isolated CD8+ and CD4+ T cells and FACS-enriched TEMRA cells.

The specimen sequenced was CD4+ T cells from PBMCs. The source of this sequence is a human donor with multiple sclerosis. V gene TRBV12-3 or TRBV12-4 combines with J gene TRBJ2-3, with D uncertain. In DNA form, the CDR3 reads TGTGCCAGCAGTTTACTCGGGACGCAGTATTTT. Protein: CASSLLGTQYF.